These T cell receptor beta chains were read from a single sample in a study of shared clonotypes between healthy human individuals. Generated by immunoSEQ multiplex PCR, the TCRdb table keeps only in-frame clones and is missing some. This sample has around 320,000 clones, with around 87% found just once. The sample was memory CD8+ T cells sorted from blood. The source of these receptors is a man aged 18 to 30 in good health. Each CDR3 is given with its conserved first and last residue. Fields, in order: CDR3 protein, CDR3 DNA, J gene, V gene, D gene, clone size. D genes are given only for firm matches. Rows give clone size only sometimes, using once, few, many, or a class for an expanded clone.

CDR3 protein: CASSVSNTEAFF
CDR3 DNA: TGTGCCAGCAGTGTCAGTAACACTGAAGCTTTCTTT
J gene: TRBJ1-1
V gene: TRBV25-1
D gene: .
clone size: .

CDR3 protein: CASSLTGIVYGYTF
CDR3 DNA: TGTGCCAGCAGCTTAACAGGGATTGTCTATGGCTACACCTTC
J gene: TRBJ1-2
V gene: TRBV5-6
D gene: .
clone size: .

CDR3 protein: CASSDLQKTNTGELFF
CDR3 DNA: TGTGCCAGCAGCGACTTACAGAAGACGAACACCGGGGAGCTGTTTTTT
J gene: TRBJ2-2
V gene: TRBV7-9
D gene: .
clone size: once

CDR3 protein: CASSRTLGNSPLHF
CDR3 DNA: TGTGCCAGCAGTCGGACTCTTGGGAATTCACCCCTCCACTTT
J gene: TRBJ1-6
V gene: TRBV7-2
D gene: .
clone size: few

CDR3 protein: CASSANTTSQSRANVLTF
CDR3 DNA: TGTGCCAGTAGTGCAAATACGACATCACAAAGTCGGGCCAACGTCCTGACTTTC
J gene: TRBJ2-6
V gene: TRBV19
D gene: .
clone size: .

CDR3 protein: CASSEGVKNIQYF
CDR3 DNA: TGTGCCAGCAGCGAGGGTGTCAAAAACATTCAGTACTTC
J gene: TRBJ2-4
V gene: TRBV9
D gene: .
clone size: .

CDR3 protein: CASSEGSGTNSPLHF
CDR3 DNA: TGTGCCAGCAGTGAAGGTTCAGGTACCAATTCACCCCTCCACTTT
J gene: TRBJ1-6
V gene: TRBV6-1
D gene: .
clone size: many

CDR3 protein: CASSVRGQGAEETQYF
CDR3 DNA: TGTGCCAGCAGCGTCCGGGGACAGGGGGCTGAAGAGACCCAGTACTTC
J gene: TRBJ2-5
V gene: TRBV9
D gene: TRBD1
clone size: .

CDR3 protein: CASSDPAGGGYEQYF
CDR3 DNA: TGCGCCAGCAGTGACCCGGCAGGGGGAGGTTACGAGCAGTACTTC
J gene: TRBJ2-7
V gene: TRBV10-2
D gene: .
clone size: .

CDR3 protein: CASSAISGPRGQETQYF
CDR3 DNA: TGTGCCAGCAGCGCAATTAGCGGCCCCAGGGGCCAAGAGACCCAGTACTTC
J gene: TRBJ2-5
V gene: TRBV7-9
D gene: .
clone size: .

CDR3 protein: CASSPTGWDTGELFF
CDR3 DNA: TGTGCCAGCTCACCGACAGGGTGGGACACCGGGGAGCTGTTTTTT
J gene: TRBJ2-2
V gene: TRBV18
D gene: TRBD1
clone size: few

CDR3 protein: CATRNTRTGLSYEQFF
CDR3 DNA: TGTGCCACCAGGAACACCAGGACAGGGCTATCGTATGAGCAGTTCTTC
J gene: TRBJ2-1
V gene: TRBV15
D gene: TRBD1
clone size: .